Presented here are 19 T cell receptor beta chains from one specimen sequenced in a study of vaccination effects on CD4 cells after COVID-19. Their target antigens are unknown. Assay used: immunoSEQ multiplex PCR; TCRdb lists only in-frame clones, some missing. The sample yields more than 45,000 clones, 76% seen once. Following an approximately ten-day culture, CD4+ T cells were purified. Sequenced material: CD4+ T cells from PBMCs cultured without peptide, taken before COVID-19 vaccination. The source is a human donor who had a prior SARS-CoV-2 infection.

There are a few counts of this clone. The V call is TRBV2, the J call TRBJ2-1; 8 nucleotides line up with TRBD2. The V gene's germline CDR1 is SNHLY and CDR2 FYNNEI. The CDR3 is made up of 14 amino acids. V dropped 3 bases and J dropped 6; count of bases not matched to a gene: 4. In nucleotides, the CDR3 is TGTGCCAGCAGTGATTTTAGCGGGGTCAATGAGCAGTTCTTC. It yields the protein CASSDFSGVNEQFF.

This clone was recorded a few times. The chain employs TRBV5-8 and TRBJ1-2; D uncertain. This CDR3 comprises 14 residues. CDR1 and CDR2 from the germline V gene are SGHTS and YDEGEE. Trimming took off 2 bases at V and 2 bases at J, with 10 bases between the two ends. The CDR3 protein is CASSFSRTNYGYTF. The CDR3 DNA reads TGTGCCAGCAGCTTTAGTAGGACCAACTATGGCTACACCTTC.

V is TRBV9 and J is TRBJ2-5; D call uncertain. Trimming pared 0 bases from V and 3 bases from J, leaving 9 bases between. This CDR3 has 14 amino acids. Germline CDR1 and CDR2: SGDLS and YYNGEE. The CDR3: CASSVEGQEETQYF. The CDR3 nucleotides are TGTGCCAGCAGCGTAGAAGGTCAGGAAGAGACCCAGTACTTC.

J is TRBJ1-3 and V is TRBV2; 9 bases map to TRBD1. The CDR3 sequence is 18 residues long. In germline, CDR1 is SNHLY, CDR2 FYNNEI. The ends lost 4 bases at V and 0 bases at J; junction bases unmatched: 10. The CDR3 region is CASSGGTGWSSSGNTIYF. In DNA, the CDR3 is TGTGCCAGCAGTGGAGGGACAGGGTGGTCCTCCTCTGGAAACACCATATATTTT.

The chain joins TRBV18 to TRBJ1-1; D unresolved. Germline CDR1 KGHSH, CDR2 LQKENI. V was trimmed by 3 bases and J by 1 base, leaving 9 bases between them. The CDR3 extends over 14 amino acids. CDR3 sequence: CASSPLTGNTEAFF. The DNA for the CDR3 is TGTGCCAGCTCACCGCTAACGGGGAACACTGAAGCTTTCTTT.

CDR3 sequence: CASSPVDTEAFF. The CDR3 nucleotides read TGTGCCAGCAGTCCAGTAGACACTGAAGCTTTCTTT. V and J are TRBV6-5 and TRBJ1-1; D is unclear. V was trimmed by 5 bases and J by 3 bases, leaving 7 bases between them. Per germline, CDR1 MNHEY and CDR2 SVGAGI. There are 12 residues in the CDR3.

The table lists this clone with a few counts. The chain links TRBV27 to TRBJ2-7; no definite D call. This CDR3 comprises 13 residues. The V and J ends lost 6 bases and 7 bases respectively, with 16 bases between them. The germline V gene has CDR1 MNHEY and CDR2 SMNVEV (reference sequence). The CDR3 spells CASSAGPRREQYF. The CDR3 DNA is TGTGCCAGCAGCGCCGGGCCACGCAGGGAGCAGTACTTC.

This rearrangement joins TRBV7-2 to TRBJ2-1; perhaps D is TRBD1 or TRBD2 (5 bases each). Per germline, CDR1 SGHTA and CDR2 FQGNSA. Deletions cut 1 base from V and 2 bases from J, with 21 bases between. The CDR3 sequence is 19 residues long. The CDR3 sequence is CASSLVGRTGTAAYNEQFF. The CDR3 DNA reads TGTGCCAGCAGCTTAGTTGGGAGAACCGGGACCGCAGCCTACAATGAGCAGTTCTTC.

The chain uses TRBV5-3 and TRBJ2-5, with 10 bases fitting TRBD2. TRBV5-3 falls under the ORF class, with uncertain function. The trim removed 4 bases at V and 1 base at J, leaving 4 bases unmatched. The CDR3 covers 15 residues. In nucleotides, the CDR3 is TGTGCCAGAAGCCCTAGCGGGGGCCTCCAAGAGACCCAGTACTTC. This codes for CARSPSGGLQETQYF.

The rearrangement joins TRBV12-3 or TRBV12-4 to TRBJ1-1; D gene ambiguous. V was clipped by 3 bases and J by 5 bases, with 7 bases between them. The CDR3 runs 12 residues. The CDR3 protein is CASSFSGTEAFF. CDR3 DNA: TGTGCCAGCAGTTTCAGTGGGACTGAAGCTTTCTTT.

The J gene is TRBJ2-7, the V gene TRBV28; D is ambiguous. The CDR3 runs to 14 residues. Trimming left V 3 bases short and J 3 bases short, with 12 bases between. Germline lookup yields CDR1 MDHEN and CDR2 SYDVKM. The DNA for the CDR3 is TGTGCCAGCAGTTTCAGAAATTGGCGCTACGAGCAGTACTTC. Translation: CASSFRNWRYEQYF.

This rearrangement joins TRBV6-2 or TRBV6-3 to TRBJ2-1, with 11 nucleotides matching TRBD2. The CDR3 sequence is 16 residues long. V lost 2 bases, J lost 6 bases, and 6 bases stayed unmatched. Germline lookup yields CDR1 MNHEY and CDR2 SVGEGT. CDR3 nucleotide sequence: TGTGCCAGCAGTTACAGCCGCGGACTAGCGGGCAATGAGCAGTTCTTC. It is translated as CASSYSRGLAGNEQFF.

The chain employs TRBV18 and TRBJ2-1, with 9 positions matching TRBD1. Unmatched junction bases numbered 3, after V lost 5 bases and J lost 1 base. The CDR3 is 15 residues long. Per the germline V gene, CDR1 is KGHSH and CDR2 is LQKENI. This CDR3 reads CASSSGTGSYNEQFF. In DNA, the CDR3 is TGTGCCAGCTCATCCGGGACAGGGTCCTACAATGAGCAGTTCTTC. Using reference TRBV18 and TRBJ2-1 for the parts outside the CDR3, the full variable domain is NAGVMQNPRHLVRRRGQEARLRCSPMKGHSHVYWYRQLPEEGLKFMVYLQKENIIDESGMPKERFSAEFPKEGPSILRIQQVVRGDSAAYFCASSSGTGSYNEQFFGPGTRLTVL.

V gene TRBV18 combines with J gene TRBJ2-2; 8 bases map to TRBD1. The junction had 6 bases not matched to a gene; V was cut back by 3 bases and J by 6 bases. Per the germline V gene, CDR1 is KGHSH and CDR2 is LQKENI. The CDR3 totals 15 residues. The CDR3 nucleotides are TGTGCCAGCTCACCGAGGACAGGGTCGGCCGGGGAGCTGTTTTTT. Its protein is CASSPRTGSAGELFF.

The V and J genes are TRBV11-3 and TRBJ2-1; TRBD2 matches at 10 bases. CDR1 SGHNT and CDR2 YENEEA come from the germline V gene. The CDR3 loop spans 16 amino acids. Losses at the gene ends were 3 bases for V and 5 bases for J; bases not matched to a gene: 7. The CDR3, as DNA: TGTGCCAGCAGCTTCCAGAGCGGGAGGGATAACAATGAGCAGTTCTTC. The encoded protein is CASSFQSGRDNNEQFF.

This clone was observed a few times. The gene calls are TRBV18 and TRBJ2-5; the D is unclear. The CDR3 is made up of 14 amino acids. The V and J ends lost 1 base and 7 bases respectively, with 13 bases between them. The germline gives CDR1 KGHSH, CDR2 LQKENI. This chain's CDR3 is CASSPQTQLGTQYF. CDR3 nucleotides: TGTGCCAGCTCACCACAGACCCAATTAGGGACCCAGTACTTC.

The rearrangement uses TRBV5-4 and TRBJ2-5; 8 bases fit TRBD2. Trimming cost V 4 bases and J 0 bases; bases outside gene matches: 11. This CDR3 has 17 amino acids. Germline V lookup: CDR1 SGHNT, CDR2 YYREEE (reference sequence). For the CDR3, the DNA is TGTGCCAGCAGCCCGGGTCAGAAGCGGGGGTACCAAGAGACCCAGTACTTC. It yields the protein CASSPGQKRGYQETQYF.

This clone was seen a single time. Written as DNA, the CDR3 is TGTGCCAGCAGCTTGGCTGGACAGGCATTGAACACTGAAGCTTTCTTT. The encoded protein is CASSLAGQALNTEAFF. The chain joins TRBV5-5 to TRBJ1-1; 7 nucleotides agree with TRBD1. V lost 0 bases to trimming and J lost 0 bases; unmatched junction nucleotides: 5. The germline V gene encodes CDR1 SGHKS and CDR2 YYEKEE (reference sequence). CDR3 size: 16 residues.

The V call is TRBV4-2, the J call TRBJ1-2; the match to TRBD1 covers 8 bases. Germline V gene lookup returns CDR1 LGHNA and CDR2 YNFKEQ. V shed 1 base and J 9 bases; nucleotides not matched to a gene: 7. CDR3 size: 14 residues. CDR3 sequence (DNA): TGTGCCAGCAGCCAAGGGGACAGGTTTTTGAGCTACACCTTC. Translating gives CASSQGDRFLSYTF.